This TCR beta chain stems from a study of persistence of HIV-infected CD4 T cells (dated by TCRdb to about 2020). Looking at the study overall: Suppressive ART had been received by participants for a median of roughly eight years. Peripheral blood samples of up to about 200 mL were obtained at multiple time points, with the exception of two participants, for whom leukapheresis was performed at a single time point. Anti-CD3/anti-CD28 stimulation activated a higher proportion of cells, with a lower memory fraction, than antigen stimulation. CMV- and HIV-1 Gag-responding CD4+ T cells were isolated from ART-treated individuals so that antigen-driven clonal expansion of HIV-1-infected cells could be examined. The clonality of all cells in each sorted population was measured by TCRbeta sequencing, and the clonality of infected cells was measured by proviral sequencing. In the cross-participant TCR cluster analysis, roughly eight participants were included for CMV and about 7 participants were included for Gag. The paper's findings and limits, for the study overall: TCRbeta richness in CMV- and Gag-responding cells was significantly lower than in anti-CD3/anti-CD28-responding cells; CMV-responding cells had higher oligoclonality than CD3/CD28-stimulated and Gag-responding cells. Within the same sorted populations, TCR oligoclonality correlated with proviral oligoclonality. Only a small number of individuals took part in the study, and only a limited range of antigens was tested. Restriction of bulk TCR analyses to the rare CMV-responding cells that actually carried HIV-1 proviruses was not possible. Enrichment of degenerate expanded CDR3beta sequences was found in antigen-responding cells, suggesting convergent selection of CD4+ responses to CMV and Gag.

Between the V and J ends, shortened by 7 bases and 0 bases respectively, the junction contains 10 bases. CDR1 and CDR2 were assigned from the germline V gene (reference sequence) as LNHDA and SQIVND. Including the terminal cysteine and phenylalanine, the CDR3 comprises 14 residues. Here the CDR3 DNA is all that survives: 42 bases in frame from base 1. Points on this clone: Its antigen is not yet known. The record has no base qualities; no much larger clone is one base away.

The immunoSEQ hsTCRB assay version 4, run in survey mode, was used to sequence TCRbeta repertoires from genomic DNA. For TCRbeta sequencing, genomic DNA was diluted to 9.5 to 10 ng/uL, with up to 1 ug used per sample. Turning to the authors' computational methods: TCRbeta data analysis was done in ImmunoSeq Analyzer 3.0, and diversity was calculated on productive nucleotide rearrangements. Using the Immunarch R package, the improved Chao index served to estimate lower-bound TCR diversity and the Gini coefficient served to estimate clonality. Different nucleotide rearrangements encoding the same CDR3beta amino acid sequence were counted as distinct clonotypes. Differential abundance analysis found TCRbeta sequences that were significantly enriched in antigen-responding cells compared with anti-CD3/anti-CD28-activated cells. GLIPH2 grouped TCRs by predicted peptide-MHC specificity, both within each participant and across combined participant data sets. The source is immuneACCESS, and TCRdb retained only in-frame sequences with V and J called. Part of the clones is not carried over; for the studies checked, unresolved V genes explain less than half of this, and the remainder is unexplained. V, J and clone size are taken as reported in that table, and D and trimming were inferred from the DNA itself. Counted in this sample were about 45,000 clones; roughly 92% of them appeared once. Roughly 1.8% of the sample comes from the top ten.

The meaning of the sample's treatment or condition label: suppressive antiretroviral therapy. Cells were stimulated with anti-CD3/anti-CD28 magnetic beads as a nonspecific positive control representing the CD4+ T cell repertoire. Responding CD4+ T cells were sorted on the basis of upregulation of both CD40 ligand and CD69. HIV-1-infected adults in whom suppressive ART had been started during chronic infection were enrolled as participants. For at least 4 years, the participants' plasma HIV-1 RNA had been undetectable, below 50 copies/mL. To be included, a participant needed positive CMV serology and a CD4+ T cell count above 400 cells/uL. Before stimulation, PBMCs were isolated using density centrifugation and then depleted of CD8+ T cells. Stimulation of CD8-depleted PBMCs was carried out for over 15 hours with anti-CD28/CD49d costimulation, CD40-blocking antibody and enfuvirtide, to prevent new infections. Cell sorting was done on a Beckman Coulter MoFlo Legacy or XDP sorter, and dead cells were excluded with propidium iodide. For samples with more than one million cells, genomic DNA was extracted with the QIAamp DNA Mini Kit, and for all other samples the Quick-DNA Microprep Kit was used.

The V and J genes are TRBV19 and TRBJ1-5; the D gene is not confidently resolved. The input for sequencing was CD4+ T cells sorted from PBMCs after approximately 19-hour stimulation, taken from a patient who received antiretroviral therapy. What the cell subset or site label conveys for this sample: CD40L+CD69+ CD4 T cells responding to anti-CD3/anti-CD28 beads, representing the overall repertoire. The sequence derives from an adult man with HIV who was CMV-seropositive. The nucleotides read TGTGCCAGTAAAGGGCAGAATAGCAATCAGCCCCAGCATTTT. It specifies CASKGQNSNQPQHF.